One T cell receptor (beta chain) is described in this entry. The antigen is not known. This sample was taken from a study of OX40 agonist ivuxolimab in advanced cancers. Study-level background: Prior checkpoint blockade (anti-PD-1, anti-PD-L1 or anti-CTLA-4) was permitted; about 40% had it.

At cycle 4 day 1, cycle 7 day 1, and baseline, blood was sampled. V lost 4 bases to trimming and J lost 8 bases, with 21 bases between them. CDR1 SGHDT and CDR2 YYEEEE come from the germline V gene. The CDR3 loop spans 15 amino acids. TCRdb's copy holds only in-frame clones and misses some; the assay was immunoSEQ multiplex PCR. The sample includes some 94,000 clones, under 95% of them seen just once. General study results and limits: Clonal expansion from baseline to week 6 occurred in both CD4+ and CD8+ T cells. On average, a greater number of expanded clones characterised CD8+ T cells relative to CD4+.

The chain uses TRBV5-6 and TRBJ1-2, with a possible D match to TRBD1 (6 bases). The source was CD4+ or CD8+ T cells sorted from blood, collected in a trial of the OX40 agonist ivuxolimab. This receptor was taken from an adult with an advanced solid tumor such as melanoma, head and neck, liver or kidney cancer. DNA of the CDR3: TGTGCCAGCAGCCCAGGGAAATGGGGGGCTGGAGGCTACACCTTC. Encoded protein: CASSPGKWGAGGYTF.